A selection of T cell receptor beta chains follows, all from one sample in a study of CD8 T cells in Susac syndrome. TCRdb used MiXCR to reprocess the immunoSEQ multiplex PCR reads, holding one entry per CDR3 protein. The sample records 190,000 or so distinct CDR3 sequences, more than 85% being singletons. Sequencing was carried out using CD4+ T cells from PBMCs. The receptors shown here come from a human donor with multiple sclerosis. Both conserved end residues are part of each CDR3. Each record gives: D gene, J gene, V gene, clone size, CDR3 protein, CDR3 DNA. D genes are given only for firm matches. For some rows the clone size is stated as once, few or many, or as a class when expanded; others skip it.

>.|TRBJ1-5|TRBV2|.
CASKAEGQPQHF
TGTGCCAGCAAAGCGGAAGGGCAGCCCCAGCATTTT
>.|TRBJ1-1|TRBV30|.
CAWSVVQVEAFF
TGTGCCTGGAGTGTAGTCCAGGTTGAAGCTTTCTTT
>.|TRBJ2-1|TRBV2|.
CASSGPRGHEQFF
TGTGCCAGCAGTGGGCCCAGGGGTCATGAGCAGTTCTTC
>.|TRBJ1-2|TRBV20-1|.
CSARKDTDYGYTF
TGCAGTGCTAGAAAAGACACCGACTATGGCTACACCTTC
>.|TRBJ2-6|TRBV20-1|.
CSAPDSGANVLTF
TGCAGTGCTCCTGACTCTGGGGCCAACGTCCTGACTTTC
>.|TRBJ1-2|TRBV20-1|once
CSATPGTSHGYTF
TGCAGTGCTACTCCTGGAACATCACATGGCTACACCTTC
>.|TRBJ1-5|TRBV30|.
CALGRAANQPQHF
TGTGCCTTGGGAAGGGCCGCTAATCAGCCCCAGCATTTT
>.|TRBJ2-7|TRBV5-4|.
CASSRTDGTYEQYF
TGTGCCAGCAGCCGGACGGACGGAACCTACGAGCAGTACTTC
>.|TRBJ2-3|TRBV3-1|.
CASRLFGTDTQYF
TGTGCCAGCAGACTTTTCGGTACGGATACGCAGTATTTT
>TRBD2|TRBJ2-1|TRBV30|.
CACGGTPRREQFF
TGTGCCTGCGGGGGGACCCCACGAAGGGAGCAGTTCTTC
>TRBD1|TRBJ2-7|TRBV30|.
CAWMGRGYGEQYF
TGTGCCTGGATGGGCAGGGGGTACGGCGAGCAGTACTTC
>.|TRBJ2-5|TRBV9|.
CASSPGWETQYF
TGTGCCAGCAGCCCTGGGTGGGAGACCCAGTACTTC
>.|TRBJ2-6|TRBV30|.
CAWSGANVLTF
TGTGCCTGGTCTGGGGCCAACGTCCTGACTTTC
>.|TRBJ2-7|TRBV20-1|.
CSGQGKSSEQYF
TGCAGTGGACAAGGGAAATCGTCCGAGCAGTACTTC
>.|TRBJ2-3|TRBV3-1|.
CASSPGLFTDTQYF
TGTGCCAGCAGCCCCGGACTATTCACAGATACGCAGTATTTT
>.|TRBJ2-1|TRBV4-1|.
CASSQEDTEQFF
TGCGCCAGCAGCCAAGAGGATACTGAGCAGTTCTTC
>.|TRBJ2-5|TRBV2|.
CASRRTETQYF
TGTGCCAGCAGACGTACAGAGACCCAGTACTTC
>.|TRBJ2-5|TRBV29-1|.
CSVFPGVQETQYF
TGCAGCGTATTCCCCGGTGTCCAAGAGACCCAGTACTTC
>.|TRBJ1-4|TRBV27|.
CASSSLGEKLFF
TGTGCCAGCAGTTCCCTCGGGGAAAAACTGTTTTTT
>.|TRBJ1-1|TRBV6-5|.
CASSFGTEAFF
TGTGCCAGCAGTTTTGGGACTGAAGCTTTCTTT
>.|TRBJ1-2|TRBV29-1|.
CSVGNRVYGYTF
TGCAGCGTGGGCAACAGGGTCTATGGCTACACCTTC
>TRBD1|TRBJ2-3|TRBV5-1|.
CASSLQGAIDTQYF
TGCGCCAGCAGCCTACAGGGGGCAATAGATACGCAGTATTTT
>TRBD1|TRBJ2-3|TRBV23-1|.
CASSLDRESTDTQYF
TGCGCCAGCAGTCTGGACAGGGAGAGCACAGATACGCAGTATTTT
>.|TRBJ1-1|TRBV7-2|.
CASSSGPHLEAFF
TGTGCCAGCAGCTCAGGTCCCCATCTTGAAGCTTTCTTT
>.|TRBJ1-1|TRBV29-1|.
CSVGVANKSFF
TGCAGCGTTGGGGTCGCGAATAAATCTTTCTTT
>TRBD1|TRBJ1-6|TRBV11-2|.
CASQQGMNSPLHF
TGTGCCAGCCAACAGGGGATGAATTCACCCCTCCACTTT
>TRBD1|TRBJ1-1|TRBV29-1|.
CSTLDRGTEAFF
TGCAGCACCTTGGACAGGGGCACTGAAGCTTTCTTT
>.|TRBJ2-2|TRBV9|.
CASSPWAGSGTNTGELFF
TGTGCCAGCAGCCCTTGGGCGGGTTCGGGAACCAACACCGGGGAGCTGTTTTTT
>.|TRBJ2-3|TRBV29-1|.
CSVVRAAPSDTQYF
TGCAGCGTTGTACGAGCGGCCCCATCGGATACGCAGTATTTT
>.|TRBJ2-1|TRBV5-1|few
CASSLASGGYNEQFF
TGTGCTAGCAGCTTAGCGAGCGGCGGTTACAATGAGCAGTTCTTC
>.|TRBJ1-1|TRBV9|.
CASSLGPGSNTEAFF
TGTGCCAGCAGCTTGGGGCCAGGATCAAACACTGAAGCTTTCTTT
>.|TRBJ2-3|TRBV20-1|.
CSARGRLGVGTDTQYF
TGCAGTGCTAGAGGCCGACTGGGGGTAGGCACAGATACGCAGTATTTT
>.|TRBJ1-1|TRBV4-2|.
CASSQEDRDTEAFF
TGTGCCAGCAGCCAAGAGGACAGAGACACTGAAGCTTTCTTT
>.|TRBJ2-7|TRBV29-1|.
CSAGTPDGPGFEQYF
TGCAGCGCTGGGACCCCGGACGGCCCCGGTTTCGAGCAGTACTTC
>.|TRBJ1-5|TRBV2|once
CASSKRGSNQPQHF
TGTGCCAGCAGTAAAAGGGGATCCAATCAGCCCCAGCATTTT
>TRBD1|TRBJ2-3|TRBV7-8|once
CASRETGSFTDTQYF
TGTGCCAGCAGGGAGACAGGGTCATTCACAGATACGCAGTATTTT
>TRBD2|TRBJ2-3|TRBV12-3/TRBV12-4|once
CASSSGGKDTQYF
TGTGCCAGCAGTAGCGGGGGAAAAGATACGCAGTATTTT
>.|TRBJ1-2|TRBV20-1|.
CSARVRGAVDGYTF
TGCAGTGCTAGAGTGCGGGGCGCAGTAGATGGCTACACCTTC
>.|TRBJ2-2|TRBV28|.
CASNGFTGELFF
TGTGCCAGCAACGGGTTCACCGGGGAGCTGTTTTTT
>.|TRBJ2-5|TRBV10-3|.
CAISNRVSEETQYF
TGTGCCATCAGCAACAGGGTGAGCGAAGAGACCCAGTACTTC